This T cell receptor (beta chain) was found in a study of cytomegalovirus exposure and HLA in healthy donors. Study details: Approximately 85 million unique TCRs from HLA-typed donors made up an early data release. Study-level results: Later on, analysis showed that most CMV-associated TCR beta chains appeared to be HLA-restricted.

On this clone: Its target is not known.

Germline-derived CDR1 and CDR2 are DFQATT and SNEGSKA (reference sequence). The CDR3 covers 11 residues. The V end was cut by 7 bases, the J end by 3 bases, with 10 bases between. The PCR ran on 60 Vbeta and 13 Jbeta primers. Profiling relied on immunoSEQ multiplex PCR, and the TCRdb table lists in-frame clones only, not all of them. The sample table sets out 100,000 to 150,000 clones. The sequence was collected from a man between 18 and 35 years old in good health and CMV-seronegative. Material: PBMCs. The chain employs TRBV20-1 and TRBJ2-7, with D possibly being TRBD1 (6 bases). The CDR3 reads CSGTQGYEQYF. In nucleotides, the CDR3 is TGCAGTGGTACACAGGGCTACGAGCAGTACTTC.